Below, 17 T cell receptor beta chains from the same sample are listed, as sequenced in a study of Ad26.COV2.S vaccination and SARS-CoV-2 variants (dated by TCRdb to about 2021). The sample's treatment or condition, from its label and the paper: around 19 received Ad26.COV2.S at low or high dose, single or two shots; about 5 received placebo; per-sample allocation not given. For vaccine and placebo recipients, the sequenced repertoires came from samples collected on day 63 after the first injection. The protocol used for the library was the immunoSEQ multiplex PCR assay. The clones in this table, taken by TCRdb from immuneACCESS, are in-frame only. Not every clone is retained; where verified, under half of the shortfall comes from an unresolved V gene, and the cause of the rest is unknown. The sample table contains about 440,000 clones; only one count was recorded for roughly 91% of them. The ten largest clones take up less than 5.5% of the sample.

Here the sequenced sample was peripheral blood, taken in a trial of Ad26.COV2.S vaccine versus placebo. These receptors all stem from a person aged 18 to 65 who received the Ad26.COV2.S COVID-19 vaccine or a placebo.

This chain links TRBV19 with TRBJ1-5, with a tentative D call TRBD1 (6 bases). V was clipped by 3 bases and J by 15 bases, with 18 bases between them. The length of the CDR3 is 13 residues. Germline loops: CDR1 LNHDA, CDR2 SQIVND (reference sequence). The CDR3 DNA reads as TGTGCCAGTAGTATGGGATTGACAGGAAAAAGGCATTTT. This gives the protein CASSMGLTGKRHF.

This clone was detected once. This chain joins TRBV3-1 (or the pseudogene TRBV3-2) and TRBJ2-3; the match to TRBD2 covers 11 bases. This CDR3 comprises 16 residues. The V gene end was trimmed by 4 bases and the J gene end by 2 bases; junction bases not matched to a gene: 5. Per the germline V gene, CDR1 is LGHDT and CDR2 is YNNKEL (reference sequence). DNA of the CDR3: TGTGCCAGCAGCCCAGGACTAGCGGGCCCCACAGATACGCAGTATTTT. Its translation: CASSPGLAGPTDTQYF.

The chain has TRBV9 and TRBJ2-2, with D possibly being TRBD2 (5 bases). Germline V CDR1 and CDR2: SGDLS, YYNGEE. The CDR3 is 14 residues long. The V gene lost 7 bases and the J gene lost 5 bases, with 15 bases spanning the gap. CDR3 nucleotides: TGTGCCAGCGGCGCGGTCCGAGGGACCGGGGAGCTGTTTTTT. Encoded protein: CASGAVRGTGELFF.

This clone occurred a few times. This CDR3 reads CASSLLVGGSYEQYF. The CDR3 nucleotides are TGTGCCAGCAGCCTGTTAGTAGGTGGAAGTTACGAGCAGTACTTC. The chain is built from TRBV11-3 and TRBJ2-7; D is unclear. The CDR3 has 15 amino acids. The V end was cut by 5 bases, the J end by 4 bases, with 18 bases between. CDR1 and CDR2 (germline): SGHNT, YENEEA.

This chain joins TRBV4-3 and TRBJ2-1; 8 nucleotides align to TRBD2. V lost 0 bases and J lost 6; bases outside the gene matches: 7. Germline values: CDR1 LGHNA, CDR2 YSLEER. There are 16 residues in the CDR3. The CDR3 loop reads CASSQDRVGRVNEQFF. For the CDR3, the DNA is TGCGCCAGCAGCCAAGATCGGGTCGGGAGGGTCAATGAGCAGTTCTTC.

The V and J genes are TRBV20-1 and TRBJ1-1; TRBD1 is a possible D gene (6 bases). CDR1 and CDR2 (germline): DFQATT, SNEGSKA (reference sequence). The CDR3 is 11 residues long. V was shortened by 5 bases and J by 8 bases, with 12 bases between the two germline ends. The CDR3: CSARSTGEAFF. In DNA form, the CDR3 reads TGCAGTGCTCGTTCTACAGGGGAAGCTTTCTTT.

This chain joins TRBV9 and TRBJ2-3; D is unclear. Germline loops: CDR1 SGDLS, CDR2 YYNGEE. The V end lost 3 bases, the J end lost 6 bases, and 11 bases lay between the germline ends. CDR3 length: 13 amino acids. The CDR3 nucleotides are TGTGCCAGCAGCGCCGAGACTCGGGATACGCAGTATTTT. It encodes CASSAETRDTQYF.

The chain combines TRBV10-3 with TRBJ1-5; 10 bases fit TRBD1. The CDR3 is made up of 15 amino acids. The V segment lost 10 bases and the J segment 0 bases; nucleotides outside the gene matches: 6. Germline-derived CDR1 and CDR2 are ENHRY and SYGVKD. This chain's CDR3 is CATTRDRGSNQPQHF. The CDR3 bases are TGTGCCACAACCCGGGACAGGGGTAGCAATCAGCCCCAGCATTTT.

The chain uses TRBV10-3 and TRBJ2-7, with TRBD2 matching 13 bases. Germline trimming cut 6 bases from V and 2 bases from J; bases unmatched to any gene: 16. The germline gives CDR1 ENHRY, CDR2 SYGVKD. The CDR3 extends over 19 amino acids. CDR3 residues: CAIRATGTGTSGTTYEQYF. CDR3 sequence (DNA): TGTGCCATCAGGGCTACCGGGACAGGGACTAGCGGGACCACCTACGAGCAGTACTTC.

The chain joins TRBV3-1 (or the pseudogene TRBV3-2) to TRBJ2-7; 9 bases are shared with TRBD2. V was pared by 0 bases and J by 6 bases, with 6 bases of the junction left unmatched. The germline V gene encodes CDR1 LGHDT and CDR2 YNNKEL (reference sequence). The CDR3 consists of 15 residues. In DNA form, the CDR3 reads TGTGCCAGCAGCCAAGATCGGGGTAGCGGGAGCGAGCAGTACTTC. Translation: CASSQDRGSGSEQYF.

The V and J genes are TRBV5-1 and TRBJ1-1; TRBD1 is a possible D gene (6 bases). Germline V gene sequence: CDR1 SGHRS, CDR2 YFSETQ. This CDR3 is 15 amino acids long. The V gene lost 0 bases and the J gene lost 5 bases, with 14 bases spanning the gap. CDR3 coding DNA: TGCGCCAGCAGCTTGGCCAACAGGGTGCTGACTGAAGCTTTCTTT. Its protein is CASSLANRVLTEAFF.

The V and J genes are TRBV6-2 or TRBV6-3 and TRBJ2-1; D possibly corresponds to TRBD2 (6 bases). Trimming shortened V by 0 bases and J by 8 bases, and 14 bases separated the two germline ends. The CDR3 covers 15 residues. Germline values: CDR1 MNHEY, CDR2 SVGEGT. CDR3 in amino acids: CASSYSPGSLYEQFF. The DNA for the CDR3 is TGTGCCAGCAGTTACTCTCCCGGGAGTTTATATGAGCAGTTCTTC.

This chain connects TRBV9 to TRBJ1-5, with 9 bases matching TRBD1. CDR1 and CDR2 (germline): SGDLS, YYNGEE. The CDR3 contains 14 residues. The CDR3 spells CTSKGQGSYQPQHF. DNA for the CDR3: TGTACCTCGAAGGGACAGGGTTCATATCAGCCCCAGCATTTT. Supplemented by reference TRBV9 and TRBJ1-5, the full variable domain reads DSGVTQTPKHLITATGQRVTLRCSPRSGDLSVYWYQQSLDQGLQFLIQYYNGEERAKGNILERFSAQQFPDLHSELNLSSLELGDSALYFCTSKGQGSYQPQHFGDGTRLSIL.

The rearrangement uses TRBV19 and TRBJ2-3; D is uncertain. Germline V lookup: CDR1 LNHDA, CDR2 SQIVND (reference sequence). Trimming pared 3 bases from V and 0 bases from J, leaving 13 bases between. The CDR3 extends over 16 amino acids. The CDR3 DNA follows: TGTGCCAGTAGTATCGGAGCGCGCACTAGCACAGATACGCAGTATTTT. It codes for CASSIGARTSTDTQYF.

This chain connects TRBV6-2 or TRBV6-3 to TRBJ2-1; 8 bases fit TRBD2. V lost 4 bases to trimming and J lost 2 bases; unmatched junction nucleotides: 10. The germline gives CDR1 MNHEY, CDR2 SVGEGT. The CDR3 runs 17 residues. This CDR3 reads CASSSPFSGTTYNEQFF. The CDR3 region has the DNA TGTGCCAGCAGTTCGCCCTTTAGCGGGACTACCTACAATGAGCAGTTCTTC.

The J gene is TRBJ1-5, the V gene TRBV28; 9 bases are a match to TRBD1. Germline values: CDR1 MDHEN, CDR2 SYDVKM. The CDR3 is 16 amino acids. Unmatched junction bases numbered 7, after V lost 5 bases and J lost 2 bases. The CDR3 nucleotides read TGTGCCAGCAGTAAATATTGGACAGGGGGCAATCAGCCCCAGCATTTT. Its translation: CASSKYWTGGNQPQHF.

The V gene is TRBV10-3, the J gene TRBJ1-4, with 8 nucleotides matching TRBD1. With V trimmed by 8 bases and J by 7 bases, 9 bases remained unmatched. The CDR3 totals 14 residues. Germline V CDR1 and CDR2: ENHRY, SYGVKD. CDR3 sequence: CAIREQGGGEKLFF. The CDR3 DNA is TGTGCCATCCGGGAACAGGGGGGCGGTGAAAAACTGTTTTTT.